This T cell receptor (beta chain) was captured in a study of blood T cell repertoires in COVID-19. The overall study: T cells, B-cell-depleted T cells, or PBMCs provided the cDNA or gDNA that served as material.

Clones were read by immunoSEQ multiplex PCR, and TCRdb kept only the in-frame ones, dropping some. The table records some 170,000 clones, around 83% of them present only once. Trimming cost V 5 bases and J 3 bases; bases outside gene matches: 7. This CDR3 spans 15 amino acids. Germline V gene data show CDR1 as SGHVS and CDR2 as FQNEAQ. The sample consisted of PBMCs or T cells enriched from blood (not recorded which). This chain uses TRBV7-8 with TRBJ1-1, with TRBD1 matching over 9 bases. The source of this sequence is a man aged 40-49 years who had recovered from COVID-19. Here the CDR3 reads CASSLRRQGDTEAFF. The CDR3 region has the DNA TGTGCCAGCAGCCTAAGAAGACAGGGGGACACTGAAGCTTTCTTT.